Shown below are 10 T cell receptor beta chains from a single sample sequenced in a study of radiotherapy plus CTLA-4 blockade in lung cancer. Produced via immunoSEQ multiplex PCR; TCRdb's table is partial and in-frame only. The table shows approximately 73,000 clones, with about nine tenths occurring only once. The starting material was peripheral blood, obtained from a patient treated with radiotherapy plus ipilimumab. Receptor source: a human donor with non-small cell lung cancer that progressed on radiotherapy plus ipilimumab.

This sequence joins TRBV7-6 and TRBJ2-3; the match to TRBD2 covers 10 bases. The CDR3 length is 17 residues. The V gene end was trimmed by 3 bases and the J gene end by 0 bases; junction bases not matched to a gene: 6. The V gene's germline CDR1 is SGHVS and CDR2 FNYEAQ. The CDR3, as DNA: TGTGCCAGCAGCTTCCTCCAGACTAGCGGGAGCACAGATACGCAGTATTTT. Its translation is CASSFLQTSGSTDTQYF. Supplemented by reference TRBV7-6 and TRBJ2-3, the full variable domain reads GAGVSQSPRYKVTKRGQDVALRCDPISGHVSLYWYRQALGQGPEFLTYFNYEAQQDKSGLPNDRFSAERPEGSISTLTIQRTEQRDSAMYRCASSFLQTSGSTDTQYFGPGTRLTVL.

This chain links TRBV10-1 with TRBJ1-5; TRBD1 is a possible D gene (5 bases). CDR3 size: 15 residues. CDR1 is WNHNN and CDR2 is SYGVQD in the germline V gene (reference sequence). V was pared by 2 bases and J by 1 base, with 9 bases between. The CDR3 protein is CASSEGSGSNQPQHF. DNA of the CDR3: TGCGCCAGCAGTGAGGGTTCAGGGAGCAATCAGCCCCAGCATTTT.

This clone was observed once. The chain has TRBV5-1 and TRBJ1-1, with D uncertain. V was shortened by 0 bases and J by 1 base, with 13 bases between the two germline ends. Germline lookup yields CDR1 SGHRS and CDR2 YFSETQ. The CDR3 spans 16 residues. The CDR3 nucleotides are TGCGCCAGCAGCTTGGCCAACTACAGAGAGAACACTGAAGCTTTCTTT. This codes for CASSLANYRENTEAFF.

This clone showed up just a few times. This chain connects TRBV19 to TRBJ1-2; 8 bases map to TRBD1. This CDR3 is built from 15 residues. Germline lookup yields CDR1 LNHDA and CDR2 SQIVND (reference sequence). J was trimmed by 3 bases and V by 7 bases; bases with no gene match: 10. In DNA, the CDR3 is TGTGCCAGTAACCTGGGGCAGGGGGCTTACTATGGCTACACCTTC. Amino acid sequence: CASNLGQGAYYGYTF.

The rearrangement uses TRBV6-1 and TRBJ2-7, with D possibly being TRBD1 (6 bases). The CDR3 is 11 amino acids. Germline CDR1 is MNHNS and CDR2 is SASEGT. V lost 6 bases to trimming and J lost 6 bases, with 9 bases between them. This chain's CDR3 is CASRETGEQYF. CDR3 nucleotides: TGTGCCAGCAGAGAGACAGGCGAGCAGTACTTC.

This chain connects TRBV28 to TRBJ1-5, with D uncertain. The CDR3 length is 17 residues. V was trimmed by 6 bases and J by 6 bases, leaving 24 bases between them. Germline V CDR1 and CDR2: MDHEN, SYDVKM. As DNA, the CDR3 is TGTGCCAGCAGACCGCTCGGTTGGCAGTGGACGGGTCAGCCCCAGCATTTT. Translating gives CASRPLGWQWTGQPQHF.

The rearrangement joins TRBV6-4 to TRBJ2-3; TRBD2 aligns across 12 bases. Per germline, CDR1 MRHNA and CDR2 SNTAGT. This CDR3 is 15 amino acids long. V shed 5 bases and J 3 bases; nucleotides not matched to a gene: 3. DNA of the CDR3: TGTGCCAGCAGTACCGGGACTAGCGGGACAGATACGCAGTATTTT. This codes for CASSTGTSGTDTQYF.

The chain couples TRBV28 to TRBJ1-1; D unclear. The germline gives CDR1 MDHEN, CDR2 SYDVKM. The CDR3 is 12 residues long. V shed 5 bases and J shed 2 bases, with 6 bases lying between them. In DNA form, the CDR3 reads TGTGCCAGCAGTACCTTTAACACTGAAGCTTTCTTT. It yields the protein CASSTFNTEAFF. Full variable domain (outside the CDR3, taken from reference TRBV28 and TRBJ1-1): DVKVTQSSRYLVKRTGEKVFLECVQDMDHENMFWYRQDPGLGLRLIYFSYDVKMKEKGDIPEGYSVSREKKERFSLILESASTNQTSMYLCASSTFNTEAFFGQGTRLTVV.

The chain combines TRBV7-3 with TRBJ2-5, with TRBD2 identical over 7 bases. Trimming took 4 bases from V and 2 from J; bases not matched to a gene: 1. Germline CDR1 is SGHTA and CDR2 is FQGTGA. CDR3 length: 13 residues. CDR3 DNA: TGTGCCAGCAGCTCGGGACTACAAGAGACCCAGTACTTC. Translation: CASSSGLQETQYF.

This clone was counted only a few times. The chain links TRBV4-1 to TRBJ2-7, with D uncertain. V was trimmed by 2 bases and J by 4 bases, leaving 15 bases between them. This CDR3 is built from 15 residues. Germline CDR1 is MGHRA and CDR2 is YSYEKL. The CDR3 region is CASSQFILPKYEQYF. For the CDR3, the DNA is TGCGCCAGCAGCCAATTTATTCTACCTAAGTACGAGCAGTACTTC.